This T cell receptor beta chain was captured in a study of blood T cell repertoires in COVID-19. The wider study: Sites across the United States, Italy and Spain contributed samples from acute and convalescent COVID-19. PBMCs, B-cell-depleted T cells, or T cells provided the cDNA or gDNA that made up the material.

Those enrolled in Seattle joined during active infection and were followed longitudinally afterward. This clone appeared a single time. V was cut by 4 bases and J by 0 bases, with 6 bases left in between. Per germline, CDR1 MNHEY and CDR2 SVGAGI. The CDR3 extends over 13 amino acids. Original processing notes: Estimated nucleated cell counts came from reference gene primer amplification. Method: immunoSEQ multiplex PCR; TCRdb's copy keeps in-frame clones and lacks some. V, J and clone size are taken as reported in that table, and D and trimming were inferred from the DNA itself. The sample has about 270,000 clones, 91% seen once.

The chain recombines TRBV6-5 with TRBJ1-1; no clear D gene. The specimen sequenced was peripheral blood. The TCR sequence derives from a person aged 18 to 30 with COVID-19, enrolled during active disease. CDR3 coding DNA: TGTGCCAGCAGTTTCGGGTTGAACACTGAAGCTTTCTTT. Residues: CASSFGLNTEAFF.